This paragraph covers one T cell receptor (beta chain) sequence. The antigen this receptor binds is unknown. No much larger clonotype is one base removed from it; base qualities were not supplied. Deletion took 3 bases off V and 9 bases off J, with a span of 27 bases between the germline ends. According to the germline V gene, CDR1 reads MGHRA and CDR2 reads YSYEKL. The CDR3 measures 18 amino acids from cysteine to phenylalanine. The only DNA kept is the CDR3, 54 bases in frame from the first base. Using the deep immunoSEQ assay, TCR CDR3 regions were amplified from genomic DNA by multiplex PCR. Extracted genomic DNA from each cell subset was distributed evenly across all wells of several immunoSEQ 96-well plates, and each plate was treated as a replicate. Each replicate PCR for sorted subsets received approximately 220 ng genomic DNA, equal to tens of thousands of T cell genomes. The purified libraries were quantified using a Qubit 3.0 fluorometer, sized with a Bioanalyzer 2100, and then quantified again using the KAPA Library Quantification kit. Each immunoSEQ 96-well plate was sequenced on its own single-read 150-cycle Illumina NextSeq 550 flow cell. Per the authors' processing: The immunoSEQ output contained only junctional sequences without quality scores, so filtering could not match that applied to full-length reads. To assign V/J genes and CDR3, sequences were annotated using PyIR, a Python wrapper for IgBLAST v1.9, with IMGT germline references. Reads were filtered out if the reads had weak V/J assignments (E-value above 1e-6), no CDR3, stop codons, out-of-frame junctions, or ambiguous translated residues. V3J clonotypes were defined as sequences sharing an identical inferred V gene, J gene, and CDR3 amino acid sequence. Percentage overlap between repertoires was computed as shared unique clonotypes divided by the size of the smaller repertoire. RTK rarefaction, the Chao1 estimator, and Recon v2.1 estimates of unobserved clonotypes were used to assess repertoire richness. OLGA was used to compute generation probabilities for all TCRbeta clonotypes that the gDNA method yielded from a handful of donors. What TCRdb holds here is the immuneACCESS table cut down to in-frame rearrangements. Part of the clones is not present; checked against another copy, under half of the missing clones reflect an unresolved V gene, and the others are unexplained. The V and J calls and clone size are taken from that table; D and trimming were inferred from the DNA. This sample comprises roughly 660,000 clones, around 91% of them detected only once. The top ten clonotypes cover 30% to 40% of the sample.

This sample was included in a study of shared clonotypes between healthy human individuals (dated by TCRdb to the early 2020s). Background for the entire study: A few men and a couple of women, aged 18 to 49 years, made up the cohort. To estimate repertoire size and how much clonotypes are shared between individuals, the study performed deep sequencing of blood TCR repertoires from a few healthy adults. To increase sequencing depth and limit assay-specific biases, different laboratories used diverse techniques to prepare libraries and sequence TCR repertoires. For each donor, CD4 naive and CD4 memory were each given three plates, CD8 naive was given two plates, and CD8 memory was given one plate. Each donor's leukapheresis produced roughly between about 0.8 and 10 billion PBMCs.

The donors were healthy, HIV-negative adults who had no recently reported acute infections or vaccinations. Every donor was a Caucasian adult living in Nashville, Tennessee, USA. CD8 memory samples consisted of magnetically selected CD45RO+ cells combined with CCR7-negative CD45RA+ effector memory (TemRA) cells. Blood was collected by leukapheresis, and PBMCs were isolated by Ficoll-Histopaque density gradient centrifugation and then cryopreserved in liquid nitrogen vapor phase. Purity and quantity of every magnetically sorted T cell population were checked by analytical flow cytometry. Genomic DNA was isolated from each sorted fraction and quantified by UV absorbance on a Nanodrop 2000c. Summary of the overall study and its limitations: Naive subsets generally had larger estimated clonotype richness than memory subsets. Even with the large sequencing depth, rarefaction of the sorted-subset datasets indicated that sequencing was incomplete. Pairwise subsampling indicated that sequencing depth was expected to affect the degree of clonotype sharing among donors. Across a handful of donors, roughly 5.1% of naive CD4, approximately 3.5% of naive CD8, under 2.5% of memory CD4, and roughly 0.41% of memory CD8 clonotypes were shared. Higher generation probabilities were observed for clonotypes shared by all four sorted-subset donors than for non-shared clonotypes. Sampling was restricted to blood, and TCR repertoires in tissues likely differ from the TCR repertoires found in blood. The small number of donors limited the genetic and exposure-history diversity represented.

This clonotype was sampled from a man aged 18 to 30 in good health. Some clones in this sample may be carry-over from other donors' samples. Sequenced sample: memory CD8+ T cells from PBMCs. The cell subset or site label, read with the paper, signifies: CD45RO+ cells pooled with CCR7-negative TemRA cells. The chain is assembled from TRBV4-1 and TRBJ2-1; a weak D assignment points to TRBD2 (6 bases agree). The CDR3 in this case is CASSQAGLPTSYGSEQFF. The DNA is TGCGCCAGCAGCCAGGCGGGACTCCCTACGAGTTACGGGAGTGAGCAGTTCTTC.